Here is one TCR beta chain with its context. Per the original methods: ImmunoSEQ sequences covered only the junction and lacked quality scores; filtering therefore differed. The repertoire was sequenced with immunoSEQ multiplex PCR; TCRdb's copy has only in-frame clones and lacks some. Clone size and the V and J calls come from that table; the DNA yielded D and trimming. The repertoire holds about 2,200,000 clones, with roughly 91% as singletons. The CDR3 is made up of 14 amino acids. V lost 1 base and J 7 bases, leaving 11 bases between the germline ends. Germline loops: CDR1 SGHVS, CDR2 FQNEAQ. Cells designated naive CD8 were CD45RO-negative and were positively selected for CCR7, with terminally differentiated effector memory CD45RA+ cells excluded. These data are taken from a study of shared clonotypes between healthy human individuals. Across the whole study: Aged between 18 and 49, the donors were a couple of women and three men.

This TCR was sampled from a man in his late teens or twenties in good health. Some clones in this sample may be carry-over from other donors' samples. Sequenced material: naive CD8+ T cells from PBMCs. The rearrangement joins TRBV7-8 to TRBJ1-5; tentative D call: TRBD1 (6 bases). The CDR3 protein is CASSLEQGGQPQHF. DNA for the CDR3: TGTGCCAGCAGCTTAGAACAGGGCGGGCAGCCCCAGCATTTT. Complete variable domain (other parts from reference TRBV7-8 and TRBJ1-5): GAGVSQSPRYKVAKRGQDVALRCDPISGHVSLFWYQQALGQGPEFLTYFQNEAQLDKSGLPSDRFFAERPEGSVSTLKIQRTQQEDSAVYLCASSLEQGGQPQHFGDGTRLSIL.